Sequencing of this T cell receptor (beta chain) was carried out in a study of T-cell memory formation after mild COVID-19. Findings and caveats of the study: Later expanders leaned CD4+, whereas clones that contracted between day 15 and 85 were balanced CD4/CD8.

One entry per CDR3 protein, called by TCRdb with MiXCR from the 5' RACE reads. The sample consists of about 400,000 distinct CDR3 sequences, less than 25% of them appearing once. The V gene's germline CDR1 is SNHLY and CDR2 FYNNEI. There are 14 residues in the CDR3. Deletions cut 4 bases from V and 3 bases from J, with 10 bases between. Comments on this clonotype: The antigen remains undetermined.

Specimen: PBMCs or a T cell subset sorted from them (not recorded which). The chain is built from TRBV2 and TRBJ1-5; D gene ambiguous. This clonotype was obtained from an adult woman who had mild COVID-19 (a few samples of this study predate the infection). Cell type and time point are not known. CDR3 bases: TGTGCCAGCAGTGTGTGGCAGGACAATCAGCCCCAGCATTTT. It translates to CASSVWQDNQPQHF.